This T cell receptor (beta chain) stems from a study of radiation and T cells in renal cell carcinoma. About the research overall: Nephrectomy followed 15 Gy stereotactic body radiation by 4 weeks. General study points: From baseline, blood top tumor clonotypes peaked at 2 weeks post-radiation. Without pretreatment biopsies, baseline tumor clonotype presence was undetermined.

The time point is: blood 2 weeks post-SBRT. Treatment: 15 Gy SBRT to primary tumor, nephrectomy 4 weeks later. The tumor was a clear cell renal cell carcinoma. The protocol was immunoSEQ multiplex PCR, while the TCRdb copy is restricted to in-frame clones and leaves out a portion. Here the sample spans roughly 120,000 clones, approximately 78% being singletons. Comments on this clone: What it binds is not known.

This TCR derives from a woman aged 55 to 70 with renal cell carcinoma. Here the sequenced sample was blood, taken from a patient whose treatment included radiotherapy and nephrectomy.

The CDR3 nucleotides read TGTGCCAGCAGCGCCATGGGACAGGGGGAAGTGGAGACCCAGTACTTC. It specifies CASSAMGQGEVETQYF. The chain uses TRBV9 and TRBJ2-5; 11 nucleotides match TRBD1. The length of the CDR3 is 16 residues. Germline trimming cut 3 bases from V and 5 bases from J; bases unmatched to any gene: 9. CDR1 is SGDLS, CDR2 YYNGEE, per germline.